This T cell receptor beta chain was obtained from a study of cytomegalovirus exposure and HLA in healthy donors. Sequencing used immunoSEQ multiplex PCR; TCRdb keeps in-frame clones, though not all of them. Counted here are some 270,000 clones, 80% to 90% occurring once; the ten biggest clones make up approximately 1%. The CDR3 length is 15 residues. V dropped 4 bases and J dropped 1 base, with 11 bases sitting between them. CDR1 is ENHRY and CDR2 is SYGVKD in the germline V gene. The origin of this receptor is a woman between 18 and 29 years old in good health and CMV-seronegative. The material sequenced was PBMCs. The chain combines TRBV10-3 with TRBJ2-1; D not resolved. The CDR3 coding sequence is TGTGCCATCAGTGGTAGCCTCGGGTCCTACAATGAGCAGTTCTTC. This codes for CAISGSLGSYNEQFF.